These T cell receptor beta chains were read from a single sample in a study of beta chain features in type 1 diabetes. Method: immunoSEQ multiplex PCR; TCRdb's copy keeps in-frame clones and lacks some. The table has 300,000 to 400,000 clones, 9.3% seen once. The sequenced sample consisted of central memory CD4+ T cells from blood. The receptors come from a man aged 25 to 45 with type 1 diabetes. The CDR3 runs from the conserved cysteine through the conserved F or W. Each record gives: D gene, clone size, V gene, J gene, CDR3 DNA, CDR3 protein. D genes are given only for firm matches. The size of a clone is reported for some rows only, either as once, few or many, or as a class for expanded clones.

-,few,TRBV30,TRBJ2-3,TGTGCCTGGAGTGGGGCGAGCACAGATACGCAGTATTTT,CAWSGASTDTQYF
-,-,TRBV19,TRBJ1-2,TGTGCCAGTAGTATGGAGAGTATCAGGGGCTACACCTTC,CASSMESIRGYTF
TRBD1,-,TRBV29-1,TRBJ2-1,TGCAGCGTTGGGCCGCTAGGACAGGGGACTGAGCAGTTCTTC,CSVGPLGQGTEQFF
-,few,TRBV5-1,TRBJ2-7,TGCGCCAGCAGCTTGGATGCCGGGGGAACGTACGAGCAGTACTTC,CASSLDAGGTYEQYF
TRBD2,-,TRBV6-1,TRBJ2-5,TGTGCCAGCAGTGAAGCGCGCCTAGCGGGGGGAGTTACGAAGGAGACCCAGTACTTC,CASSEARLAGGVTKETQYF
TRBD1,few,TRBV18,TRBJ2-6,TGTGCCAGCTCACCAGGACAGGTAGTGGCCAACGTCCTGACTTTC,CASSPGQVVANVLTF
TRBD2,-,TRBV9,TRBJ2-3,TGTGCCAGCAGCGTAGGACTAGCGGGTTACACAGATACGCAGTATTTT,CASSVGLAGYTDTQYF
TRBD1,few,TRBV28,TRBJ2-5,TGTGCCAGCAGTTCCGACGGACAGGGTTTAGAGACCCAGTACTTC,CASSSDGQGLETQYF
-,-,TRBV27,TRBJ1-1,TGTGCCAGCAGACAATCGGTGAGGACCTACACTGAAGCTTTCTTT,CASRQSVRTYTEAFF
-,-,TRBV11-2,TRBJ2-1,TGTGCCAGCAGCTTAGGGACACATTCCAATGAGCAGTTCTTC,CASSLGTHSNEQFF
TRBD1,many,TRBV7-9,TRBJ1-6,TGTGCCAGCAGCGAACAGGGGCGCATCCTCCACTTT,CASSEQGRILHF
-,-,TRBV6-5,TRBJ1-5,TGTGCCAGCAGTTTGTCTCAGCCCCAGCATTTT,CASSLSQPQHF
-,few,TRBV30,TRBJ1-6,TGTGCCTGGAGCGGGACTTCCTATAATTCACCCCTCCACTTT,CAWSGTSYNSPLHF
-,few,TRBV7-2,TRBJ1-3,TGTGCCAGCAGCTTAGGAGGGCAACGAGGAAACACCATATATTTT,CASSLGGQRGNTIYF
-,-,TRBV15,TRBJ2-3,TGTGCCACCAGCAGAGATGGTGTAGATACGCAGTATTTT,CATSRDGVDTQYF
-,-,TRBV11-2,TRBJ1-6,TGTGCCAGCAGCTCCGGGACGCCCAAGGAAGGCTCACCCCTCCACTTT,CASSSGTPKEGSPLHF
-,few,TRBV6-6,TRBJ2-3,TGTGCCAGCAGCTACACGGCCTCCACGGATACGCAGTATTTT,CASSYTASTDTQYF
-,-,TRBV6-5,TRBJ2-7,TGTGCCAGCAGTTACGTTGGATTCGAGCAGTACTTC,CASSYVGFEQYF
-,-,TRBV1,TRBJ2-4,TGCACCATCCCGACTAGCGGGGGGGTCATAGCCAAAAACATTCAGTACTTC,CTIPTSGGVIAKNIQYF
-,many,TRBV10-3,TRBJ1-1,TGTGCCATCAGTGACATGAACACTGAAGCTTTCTTT,CAISDMNTEAFF
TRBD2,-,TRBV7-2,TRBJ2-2,TGTGCCAGCAGCTTAGCGAGGGGTAGCGGGGTGGGAACCGGGGAGCTGTTTTTT,CASSLARGSGVGTGELFF
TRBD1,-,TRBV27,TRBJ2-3,TGTGCCAGCAGTTCCGCCTCCAGGGGGTGGCCAGATACGCAGTATTTT,CASSSASRGWPDTQYF
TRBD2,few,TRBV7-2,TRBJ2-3,TGTGCCAGCAGCTCCCCTACTAGCGGGGGGAGTCCGCAGTATTTT,CASSSPTSGGSPQYF
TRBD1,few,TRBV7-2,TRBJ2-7,TGTGCCAGCAGCTATGACAGGGGCCCAGGGTACGAGCAGTACTTC,CASSYDRGPGYEQYF
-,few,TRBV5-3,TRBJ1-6,TGTGCCAGAAGCTTTAACTCACCCCTCCACTTT,CARSFNSPLHF
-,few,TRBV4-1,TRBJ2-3,TGCGCCAGCAGCCAAGCGACGAGGCTAGATACGCAGTATTTT,CASSQATRLDTQYF
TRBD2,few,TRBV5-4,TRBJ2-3,TGTGCCAGCAGCGGAGGGACTAGCAGCACAGATACGCAGTATTTT,CASSGGTSSTDTQYF
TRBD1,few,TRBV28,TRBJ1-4,TGTGCCAGCAGTTTATGGGGGACAGGGGAAGAAAAACTGTTTTTT,CASSLWGTGEEKLFF
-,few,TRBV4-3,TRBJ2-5,TGCGCCAGCAGCCTTGGGGGGCGGGAGACCCAGTACTTC,CASSLGGRETQYF
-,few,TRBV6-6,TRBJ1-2,TGTGCCAGCAGTTACAAGGAGGGGAAAAACTATGGCTACACCTTC,CASSYKEGKNYGYTF
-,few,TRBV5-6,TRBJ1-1,TGTGCCAGCAGCTGGGCCCTAAAGGGGAGAGCCAACACTGAAGCTTTCTTT,CASSWALKGRANTEAFF
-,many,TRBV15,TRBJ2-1,TGTGCCACCGCCGCCGGGGGACAGACCTACAATGAGCAGTTCTTC,CATAAGGQTYNEQFF
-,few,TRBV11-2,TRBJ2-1,TGTGCCAGCAGCCTAAACCAAGGTTATGAGCAGTTCTTC,CASSLNQGYEQFF
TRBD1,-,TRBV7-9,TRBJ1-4,TGTGCCAGCAGCTTTGGACAGGGTGTCACTAATGAAAAACTGTTTTTT,CASSFGQGVTNEKLFF
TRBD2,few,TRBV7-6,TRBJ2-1,TGTGCCAGCAGCTTAGCGGCTAGCGGGGGGGCCCTTGAGCAGTTCTTC,CASSLAASGGALEQFF
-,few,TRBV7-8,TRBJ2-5,TGTGCCAGCACCCAAAACAGGCGTTCGGGGGAGACCCAGTACTTC,CASTQNRRSGETQYF
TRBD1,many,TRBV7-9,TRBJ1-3,TGTGCCAGCAGCTCAGCCGGGACAGGGAAGTCCGCTGGAAACACCATATATTTT,CASSSAGTGKSAGNTIYF
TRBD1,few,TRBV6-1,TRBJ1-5,TGTGCCAGCAGTGATTCGCCGGGACAGGGAGGTCAGCCCCAGCATTTT,CASSDSPGQGGQPQHF
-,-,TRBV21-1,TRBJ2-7,TGTGCCAGCAGTCTTACCCTTTACAGGCGGCTGATAACCTACGAGCAGTACTTC,CASSLTLYRRLITYEQYF
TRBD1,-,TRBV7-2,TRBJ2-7,TGTGCCAGCAGCTTTTCGACAGGGGGCCGCTACGAGCAGTACTTC,CASSFSTGGRYEQYF
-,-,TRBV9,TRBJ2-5,TGTGCCAGCGGGGCAGCTCCCGGTGAGACCCAGTACTTC,CASGAAPGETQYF
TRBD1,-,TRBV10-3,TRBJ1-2,TGTGCCATCAGCGATCGACAGGGATTTGGCTACACCTTC,CAISDRQGFGYTF
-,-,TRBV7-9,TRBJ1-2,TGTGCCAGCAGTGCCTCTGGCTACACCTTC,CASSASGYTF
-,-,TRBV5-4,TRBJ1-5,TGTGCCAGCAGCTTAAATGCGGCTCAGCCCCAGCATTTT,CASSLNAAQPQHF
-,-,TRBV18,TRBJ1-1,TGTGCCAGCTCACATCGGGAGGGGCGGAACACTGAAGCTTTCTTT,CASSHREGRNTEAFF
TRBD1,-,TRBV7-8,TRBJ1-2,TGTGCCAGCAGCTTAGACAGGGGGTACGGCTACACCTTC,CASSLDRGYGYTF
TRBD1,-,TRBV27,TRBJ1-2,TGTGCCAGCAGTTCCTTAGGACAGGGGGCTGATGGCTACACCTTC,CASSSLGQGADGYTF
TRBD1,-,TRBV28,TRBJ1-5,TGTGCCAGCAGTTTACTGACAGGGAGCAATCAGCCCCAGCATTTT,CASSLLTGSNQPQHF